The 30 T cell receptor beta chains listed next were all sequenced from one sample in a study of regulatory T cells in long-lasting Graves disease. Time point defined: persistent/refractory GD, antithyroid drugs over 5 years with positive TRAb. PBMC RNA served as the TCR library source. Sequencing libraries for TCR beta were prepared with iRepertoire HTBI primers and Arm-PCR of CDR3 regions. TCRdb ran MiXCR on the multiplex PCR reads and lists one entry per CDR3 protein. The sample includes approximately 500,000 distinct CDR3 sequences, about a fifth of them seen just once. The sequencing used peripheral blood mononuclear cells (PBMCs), collected when the disease was refractory, from a patient treated with antithyroid drugs. Receptor source: a female donor with Graves disease.

A few counts support this clonotype. The rearrangement joins TRBV15 to TRBJ1-4; D ambiguous. Germline CDR1 and CDR2: LNHNV and YYDKDF (reference sequence). The CDR3 extends over 16 amino acids. V was cut by 0 bases and J by 5 bases, with 13 bases left in between. Written as DNA, the CDR3 is TGTGCCACCAGCAGAGACGGCTGGGGAGGGAATGAAAAACTGTTTTTT. Protein product: CATSRDGWGGNEKLFF.

CDR3 protein: CASSLDRGGPPLHF. The CDR3 region has the DNA TGTGCCAGCAGCCTCGACAGGGGCGGCCCACCCCTCCACTTT. V usage is TRBV3-1 and J usage is TRBJ1-6, with TRBD1 identical over 8 bases. Germline loops: CDR1 LGHDT, CDR2 YNNKEL (reference sequence). The J segment lost 11 bases and the V segment lost 4 bases, leaving 7 bases of the junction unmatched. The CDR3 totals 14 residues.

This clonotype was observed a handful of times. The chain carries TRBV12-3 or TRBV12-4 and TRBJ2-2; D perhaps matches TRBD2 (6 bases). V was trimmed by 5 bases and J by 1 base, leaving 17 bases between them. The CDR3 sequence is 17 residues long. The CDR3 DNA sequence: TGTGCCAGCAGTCCTAATAGCGGCAGACAGAACACCGGGGAGCTGTTTTTT. Its protein is CASSPNSGRQNTGELFF.

Concerning this clonotype itself: This may be a read error, as it is one base from a much larger clone. The conserved closing phenylalanine or tryptophan is absent in this CDR3, likely reflecting a read error. The chain links TRBV10-3 to TRBJ1-1; tentative D call: TRBD1 (6 bases). The CDR3 is 17 amino acids. Trimming stripped 5 bases from V and 0 bases from J, with 19 bases between. Germline V gene lookup returns CDR1 ENHRY and CDR2 SYGVKD. CDR3 region: CAISPRGQGRMNTEAFL. DNA for the CDR3: TGTGCCATCAGTCCGCGTGGTCAGGGGAGGATGAACACTGAAGCTTTCCTT.

This clonotype was counted at least ten times. The chain has TRBV12-3 or TRBV12-4 and TRBJ2-7, with 10 bases matching TRBD1. J lost 5 bases, V lost 3 bases, and 4 bases had no gene match. The CDR3 runs 14 residues. CDR3 amino acids: CASSLGQGFDEQYF. CDR3 bases: TGTGCCAGCAGTTTGGGACAGGGGTTCGACGAGCAGTACTTC.

This clonotype was recorded at least ten times. The rearrangement links TRBV12-3 or TRBV12-4 to TRBJ2-7; 7 positions agree with TRBD1. The CDR3 is made up of 13 amino acids. Losses at the gene ends were 7 bases for V and 5 bases for J; bases not matched to a gene: 8. CDR3: CASTPGGSDEQYF. The CDR3 DNA follows: TGTGCCAGCACCCCAGGGGGTAGCGACGAGCAGTACTTC.

In this sample, this clonotype turned up many times. The germline gene is not matched at one end of the junction; a read error may be the cause. The chain recombines TRBV7-2 with TRBJ2-2; TRBD2 agrees at 8 bases. This CDR3 is 13 amino acids long. Looked up from germline, CDR1 is SGHTA and CDR2 is FQGNSA. As DNA, the CDR3 is TGTGCCGGCAGCGGGAGCGACACCGGGGAGCTGTTTTTT. It yields the protein CAGSGSDTGELFF.

This clonotype was picked up a small number of times. Mismatch with germline at one junction end may stem from a read error. The chain combines TRBV7-2 with TRBJ2-7; D is possibly TRBD1 (5 bases). This CDR3 is built from 14 residues. Per the germline V gene, CDR1 is SGHTA and CDR2 is FQGNSA. The CDR3 is CASSDRPQTYKQYF. In DNA form, the CDR3 reads TGTGCCAGCAGCGACAGACCACAAACCTACAAGCAGTACTTC.

This clonotype was observed many times. This chain uses TRBV19 with TRBJ1-1; D not resolved. This CDR3 contains 13 residues. CDR1 and CDR2 from the germline V gene are LNHDA and SQIVND (reference sequence). V shed 6 bases and J shed 0 bases, with 8 bases lying between them. The CDR3 sequence is CASRAQVNTEAFF. The CDR3 nucleotides are TGTGCCAGTAGGGCACAAGTGAACACTGAAGCTTTCTTT.

As regards this clonotype: At one boundary the junction diverges from the germline segment, which might be a read error. The chain couples TRBV9 to TRBJ2-2, with D perhaps being TRBD1 or TRBD2 (6 bases each). This CDR3 spans 15 amino acids. Germline V gene sequence: CDR1 SGDLS, CDR2 YYNGEE. The CDR3 sequence is CASTVGGSDTGELFF. The CDR3 DNA is TGTGCCAGCACCGTAGGGGGGTCGGACACCGGGGAGCTGTTTTTT.

This clonotype was counted many times. The chain uses TRBV7-2 and TRBJ2-5; possible D gene TRBD2, 6 bases. Germline CDR1 is SGHTA and CDR2 is FQGNSA. This CDR3 region has 17 residues. V was trimmed by 1 base and J by 2 bases, leaving 17 bases between them. The CDR3 DNA reads as TGTGCCAGCAGCTTAGGGTTCTCTGCGGGGCGACAAGAGACCCAGTACTTC. Translated, it gives CASSLGFSAGRQETQYF. Full variable domain (missing parts from reference TRBV7-2 and TRBJ2-5): GAGVSQSPSNKVTEKGKDVELRCDPISGHTALYWYRQSLGQGLEFLIYFQGNSAPDKSGLPSDRFSAERTGGSVSTLTIQRTQQEDSAVYLCASSLGFSAGRQETQYFGPGTRLLVL.

As regards this clonotype: Given a much more abundant clone one base away, this may be a read error. As the CDR3 is not closed by the conserved phenylalanine or tryptophan, this likely results from a read error. The chain combines TRBV2 with TRBJ1-4; the D gene is possibly TRBD1 (5 bases). The ends were cut back, 7 bases at V and 3 bases at J, with 15 bases in the middle. Germline lookup yields CDR1 SNHLY and CDR2 FYNNEI. The CDR3 has 15 amino acids. This CDR3 reads CASIRGGFANEKLFS. The CDR3 DNA sequence: TGTGCCAGCATTAGGGGCGGATTCGCTAATGAAAAACTGTTTTCT.

The table lists this clonotype with many counts. The chain combines TRBV7-2 with TRBJ2-7; no clear D. Trimming took off 3 bases at V and 2 bases at J, with 8 bases between the two ends. Germline CDR1 SGHTA, CDR2 FQGNSA. This CDR3 region has 13 residues. CDR3 in DNA: TGTGCCAGCAGCTTGCCACCGGCCTACGAGCAGTACTTC. Translating gives CASSLPPAYEQYF.

This clonotype was counted at least ten times. V gene TRBV28 combines with J gene TRBJ1-5, with 8 nucleotides matching TRBD1. The J segment lost 1 base and the V segment lost 6 bases, leaving 11 bases of the junction unmatched. The CDR3 loop spans 17 amino acids. The germline V gene has CDR1 MDHEN and CDR2 SYDVKM. CDR3: CASSYPRTGRSNQPQHF. Written as DNA, the CDR3 is TGTGCCAGCAGCTACCCGAGGACAGGGCGGAGCAATCAGCCCCAGCATTTT. Drawing the rest from reference TRBV28 and TRBJ1-5, the complete variable domain is DVKVTQSSRYLVKRTGEKVFLECVQDMDHENMFWYRQDPGLGLRLIYFSYDVKMKEKGDIPEGYSVSREKKERFSLILESASTNQTSMYLCASSYPRTGRSNQPQHFGDGTRLSIL.

This clonotype appeared many times. The rearrangement uses TRBV6-9 and TRBJ2-5, with 9 bases aligning to TRBD2. The CDR3 is made up of 16 amino acids. The germline CDR1 and CDR2 sequences are MNHGY and SVAAGI. The V gene end was trimmed by 6 bases and the J gene end by 5 bases; junction bases not matched to a gene: 13. For the CDR3, the DNA is TGTGCCAGCAGGTTATTAGCGGGAGTGCGGGACGAGACCCAGTACTTC. As protein: CASRLLAGVRDETQYF.

A few counts support this clonotype. The rearrangement joins TRBV20-1 to TRBJ1-5; D is perhaps TRBD1 (6 bases). Trimming pared 2 bases from V and 3 bases from J, leaving 11 bases between. Germline assignment: CDR1 DFQATT and CDR2 SNEGSKA (reference sequence). The CDR3 is 14 residues long. CDR3 region: CSARMGGDNQPQHF. CDR3 nucleotide sequence: TGCAGTGCTAGAATGGGGGGCGACAATCAGCCCCAGCATTTT.

The chain couples TRBV9 to TRBJ1-3; D is undetermined. The CDR3 loop spans 13 amino acids. Germline CDR1 and CDR2: SGDLS and YYNGEE. V lost 1 base to trimming and J lost 4 bases, with 6 bases between them. CDR3 sequence: CASSVSSGNTIYF. For the CDR3, the DNA is TGTGCCAGCAGCGTATCGTCCGGAAACACCATATATTTT. The full variable domain, in which reference TRBV9 and TRBJ1-3 provide the parts outside the CDR3, is DSGVTQTPKHLITATGQRVTLRCSPRSGDLSVYWYQQSLDQGLQFLIQYYNGEERAKGNILERFSAQQFPDLHSELNLSSLELGDSALYFCASSVSSGNTIYFGEGSWLTVV.

The table lists this clonotype with a few counts. The chain couples TRBV28 to TRBJ1-3, with D unclear. The V end was cut by 8 bases, the J end by 2 bases, with 13 bases between. Per the germline V gene, CDR1 is MDHEN and CDR2 is SYDVKM. There are 14 residues in the CDR3. CDR3 sequence (DNA): TGTGCCAGCGGAGGAGCTCCCACTGGAAACACCATATATTTT. Protein product: CASGGAPTGNTIYF.

This clonotype has at least ten counts. Mismatch with germline at one junction end may stem from a read error. The V and J genes are TRBV5-1 and TRBJ1-2, with 8 bases lining up with TRBD1. The CDR3 is 14 amino acids. Germline-derived CDR1 and CDR2 are SGHRS and YFSETQ. The CDR3 region is CASSPALTGAGYTF. The CDR3 DNA reads TGTGCCAGCAGCCCCGCGTTGACAGGGGCTGGCTACACCTTC.

This clonotype was seen a handful of times. The gene calls are TRBV12-3 or TRBV12-4 and TRBJ2-3; TRBD2 agrees at 13 bases. The V segment lost 9 bases and the J segment 1 base; nucleotides outside the gene matches: 10. CDR3 length equals 17 residues. CDR3 region: CASRRLAGGGGTDTQYF. The CDR3 bases are TGTGCCAGTAGACGACTAGCGGGAGGTGGAGGCACAGATACGCAGTATTTT.

This clonotype has more than one count but fewer than ten. V and J are TRBV12-3 or TRBV12-4 and TRBJ2-5; possibly TRBD1 for D (5 bases). V dropped 8 bases and J dropped 0 bases, with 10 bases sitting between them. The CDR3 consists of 13 residues. The CDR3 reads CASLQEYQETQYF. DNA for the CDR3: TGTGCCAGCTTACAGGAGTACCAAGAGACCCAGTACTTC.

This clonotype was counted a few times. The chain uses TRBV11-2 and TRBJ1-1; tentative D call: TRBD1 (5 bases). This CDR3 is built from 12 residues. Looked up from germline, CDR1 is SGHAT and CDR2 is FQNNGV. Between the trimmed V and J ends, which lost 5 bases and 7 bases, there was a span of 11 bases. The CDR3 region has the DNA TGTGCCAGCAGCGGGGCCGGGATTGAAGCTTTCTTT. Protein sequence: CASSGAGIEAFF. Variable domain in full (rest from reference TRBV11-2 and TRBJ1-1): EAGVAQSPRYKIIEKRQSVAFWCNPISGHATLYWYQQILGQGPKLLIQFQNNGVVDDSQLPKDRFSAERLKGVDSTLKIQPAKLEDSAVYLCASSGAGIEAFFGQGTRLTVV.

This clonotype came up many times. V gene TRBV6-5 combines with J gene TRBJ1-5, with D tentatively TRBD1 (6 bases). CDR1 MNHEY and CDR2 SVGAGI come from the germline V gene. CDR3 size: 14 residues. Trimming cost V 4 bases and J 4 bases, with 11 bases left between them. CDR3 sequence (DNA): TGTGCCAGCAGTTTACAGGGTGGGAATCAGCCCCAGCATTTT. The encoded protein is CASSLQGGNQPQHF.

This clonotype was counted between two and nine times. This chain connects TRBV7-3 to TRBJ1-6, with 7 bases lining up with TRBD1. The CDR3 is 14 amino acids. Per germline, CDR1 SGHTA and CDR2 FQGTGA. Germline trimming cut 5 bases from V and 10 bases from J; bases unmatched to any gene: 8. Here the CDR3 reads CASSMDRIGSPLHF. The DNA of the CDR3 is TGTGCCAGCAGCATGGACAGGATAGGGTCACCCCTCCACTTT.

This clonotype was counted at least ten times. The chain joins TRBV11-3 to TRBJ1-1; D remains ambiguous. Trimming cost V 5 bases and J 3 bases, with 13 bases left between them. This CDR3 is 14 amino acids long. Germline CDR1 is SGHNT and CDR2 is YENEEA. This CDR3 is CASSLQAVDTEAFF. The CDR3 DNA reads as TGTGCCAGCAGCCTCCAAGCCGTGGACACTGAAGCTTTCTTT.

The table lists this clonotype with many counts. This sequence joins TRBV28 and TRBJ2-5; D ambiguous. Trimming shortened V by 7 bases and J by 2 bases, and 17 bases separated the two germline ends. The CDR3 sequence is 15 residues long. Germline V gene sequence: CDR1 MDHEN, CDR2 SYDVKM. The CDR3 region is CASTLRAVSQETQYF. CDR3 nucleotide sequence: TGTGCCAGCACCTTAAGGGCCGTTTCTCAAGAGACCCAGTACTTC. The complete variable domain, with remaining parts taken from reference TRBV28 and TRBJ2-5, reads DVKVTQSSRYLVKRTGEKVFLECVQDMDHENMFWYRQDPGLGLRLIYFSYDVKMKEKGDIPEGYSVSREKKERFSLILESASTNQTSMYLCASTLRAVSQETQYFGPGTRLLVL.

Here the CDR3 reads CASSGRDRGFSSYEQYF. DNA for the CDR3: TGCGCCAGCAGCGGACGGGACAGGGGGTTTTCCTCCTACGAGCAGTACTTC. The chain joins TRBV5-1 to TRBJ2-7, with 11 bases matching TRBD1. The CDR3 contains 17 residues. CDR1 is SGHRS, CDR2 YFSETQ, per germline. V dropped 4 bases and J dropped 0; count of bases not matched to a gene: 9.

The table lists this clonotype with many counts. V usage is TRBV12-3 or TRBV12-4 and J usage is TRBJ2-7; a possible D gene is TRBD1 (6 bases). The CDR3 is 12 residues long. Deletions cut 7 bases from V and 6 bases from J, with 13 bases between. This chain's CDR3 is CASTIQGREQYF. As DNA, the CDR3 is TGTGCCAGCACAATACAGGGACGCGAGCAGTACTTC.

This clonotype was counted at least ten times. This chain uses TRBV28 with TRBJ1-5; no clear D gene. The CDR3 has 13 residues. Per the germline V gene, CDR1 is MDHEN and CDR2 is SYDVKM. V lost 2 bases and J lost 7, with 9 bases in between. CDR3: CASSLLNGQPQHF. As DNA, the CDR3 is TGTGCCAGCAGTTTACTCAACGGGCAGCCCCAGCATTTT.

This clonotype was detected only a few times. The rearrangement uses TRBV20-1 and TRBJ1-2; 8 nucleotides agree with TRBD1. The CDR3 is made up of 13 amino acids. Trimming took 6 bases from V and 8 from J; bases not matched to a gene: 11. CDR1 is DFQATT, CDR2 SNEGSKA, per germline (reference sequence). The CDR3 nucleotides read TGCAGTGCAACGACCCCCGACAGGGGCGGCTACACCTTC. Translated, it gives CSATTPDRGGYTF.